The 28 T cell receptor beta chains reported below all come from one sample, sequenced in a study of T cell responses to AZD1222 COVID-19 vaccine. Clones were sequenced by immunoSEQ multiplex PCR, and TCRdb holds only the in-frame ones, with some missing. Of 180,000 or so clones listed, 90% to 95% are singletons. The sequencing used peripheral blood, collected 28 days after the second AZD1222 dose. The receptors derive from an adult who received the AZD1222 COVID-19 vaccine.

The V call is TRBV11-2, the J call TRBJ1-2; perhaps TRBD1 as D (6 bases). CDR1 and CDR2 from the germline V gene are SGHAT and FQNNGV. Trimming shortened V by 5 bases and J by 3 bases, and 16 bases separated the two germline ends. The CDR3 consists of 15 residues. The CDR3 DNA sequence: TGTGCCAGCAGCCAAGACTCGGGGGGCGACTATGGCTACACCTTC. As protein: CASSQDSGGDYGYTF.

The gene calls are TRBV7-3 and TRBJ1-3, with 8 bases aligning to TRBD1. Germline V gene data show CDR1 as SGHTA and CDR2 as FQGTGA. The V gene end was trimmed by 5 bases and the J gene end by 2 bases; junction bases not matched to a gene: 20. There are 20 residues in the CDR3. The CDR3: CASSPPGTGEVSDPGNTIYF. In DNA form, the CDR3 reads TGTGCCAGCAGCCCACCCGGGACAGGAGAAGTCTCTGATCCTGGAAACACCATATATTTT.

This CDR3 is CASSLGSHEQYF. In DNA, the CDR3 is TGCGCCAGCAGCTTGGGTAGCCACGAGCAGTACTTC. This chain links TRBV5-1 with TRBJ2-7; D remains unclear. Germline V CDR1 and CDR2: SGHRS, YFSETQ. Trimming left V 0 bases short and J 5 bases short, with 6 bases between. The CDR3 contains 12 residues. Full variable domain (missing parts from reference TRBV5-1 and TRBJ2-7): KAGVTQTPRYLIKTRGQQVTLSCSPISGHRSVSWYQQTPGQGLQFLFEYFSETQRNKGNFPGRFSGRQFSNSRSEMNVSTLELGDSALYLCASSLGSHEQYFGPGTRLTVT.

V gene TRBV29-1 combines with J gene TRBJ1-1, with 11 bases that match TRBD1. CDR3 length equals 13 residues. Losses at the gene ends were 7 bases for V and 5 bases for J; bases not matched to a gene: 6. Germline-derived CDR1 and CDR2 are SQVTM and ANQGSEA. The DNA for the CDR3 is TGCAGCGCCTCGGACAGGGGGCCAACTGAAGCTTTCTTT. Its protein is CSASDRGPTEAFF. Variable domain in full (rest from reference TRBV29-1 and TRBJ1-1): SAVISQKPSRDICQRGTSLTIQCQVDSQVTMMFWYRQQPGQSLTLIATANQGSEATYESGFVIDKFPISRPNLTFSTLTVSNMSPEDSSIYLCSASDRGPTEAFFGQGTRLTVV.

The chain links TRBV16 to TRBJ2-7; TRBD1 agrees at 8 bases. Germline CDR1 KGHSY, CDR2 FQNENV. The CDR3 extends over 15 amino acids. J was trimmed by 3 bases and V by 4 bases; bases with no gene match: 8. The chain's CDR3 is CASSPYSGQGYEQYF. CDR3 DNA sequence: TGTGCCAGCAGCCCGTACAGCGGACAGGGCTACGAGCAGTACTTC.

Only one count was recorded for this clone. The V gene is TRBV27, the J gene TRBJ2-7; 12 bases map to TRBD1. Germline values: CDR1 MNHEY, CDR2 SMNVEV (reference sequence). Unmatched junction bases numbered 9, after V lost 7 bases and J lost 8 bases. This CDR3 is 14 amino acids long. CDR3 region: CASTSRDRGRKQYF. In DNA, the CDR3 is TGTGCCAGCACTTCCCGGGACAGGGGGCGCAAGCAGTACTTC.

V and J are TRBV30 and TRBJ1-4; maybe TRBD1 (5 bases). The CDR3 is 14 residues long. The germline gives CDR1 GTSNPN, CDR2 SVGIG (reference sequence). Trimming pared 4 bases from V and 8 bases from J, leaving 17 bases between. CDR3 residues: CAWTDSTGVEKLFF. The DNA of the CDR3 is TGTGCCTGGACCGACAGCACTGGGGTGGAAAAACTGTTTTTT.

V and J are TRBV13 and TRBJ1-2; possibly TRBD1 for D (6 bases). The CDR3 has 15 amino acids. Germline CDR1 is PRHDT and CDR2 is FYEKMQ (reference sequence). V was shortened by 8 bases and J by 6 bases, with 22 bases between the two germline ends. CDR3 residues: CASVSQVATGHGYTF. CDR3 coding DNA: TGTGCCAGCGTATCACAGGTAGCGACAGGACATGGCTACACCTTC.

The gene calls are TRBV19 and TRBJ1-2, with D hard to call. The CDR3 sequence is 15 residues long. Trimming left V 4 bases short and J 2 bases short, with 14 bases between. The germline V gene encodes CDR1 LNHDA and CDR2 SQIVND (reference sequence). The CDR3 coding sequence is TGTGCCAGTAGTAGGGATATTACGGGGAACTATGGCTACACCTTC. It codes for CASSRDITGNYGYTF.

The chain links TRBV27 to TRBJ1-4, with D possibly being TRBD1 (5 bases). Per the germline V gene, CDR1 is MNHEY and CDR2 is SMNVEV (reference sequence). V lost 8 bases to trimming and J lost 3 bases, with 10 bases between them. The CDR3 extends over 13 amino acids. CDR3 protein: CASRGSSNEKLFF. Written as DNA, the CDR3 is TGTGCCAGCCGGGGGTCGTCTAATGAAAAACTGTTTTTT.

V is TRBV6-4 and J is TRBJ2-2; D perhaps matches TRBD1 (6 bases). The germline CDR1 and CDR2 sequences are MRHNA and SNTAGT. V lost 3 bases and J 1 base, leaving 9 bases between the germline ends. CDR3 length: 15 amino acids. CDR3 in amino acids: CASSEQGLNTGELFF. As DNA, the CDR3 is TGTGCCAGCAGTGAACAGGGTTTGAACACCGGGGAGCTGTTTTTT.

This clone was observed a single time. This chain connects TRBV7-9 to TRBJ1-3; 8 nucleotides line up with TRBD1. V shed 4 bases, J shed 4 bases, and the junction held 6 bases outside the gene matches. Germline values: CDR1 SEHNR, CDR2 FQNEAQ (reference sequence). The CDR3 loop spans 15 amino acids. CDR3 sequence reads: CASSSRTGSGNTIYF. CDR3 in DNA: TGTGCCAGCAGCTCGCGGACAGGGTCGGGAAACACCATATATTTT.

The rearrangement links TRBV11-2 to TRBJ1-1; 7 positions match TRBD1. V shed 0 bases, J shed 2 bases, and the junction held 6 bases outside the gene matches. This CDR3 spans 16 amino acids. The germline CDR1 and CDR2 sequences are SGHAT and FQNNGV. CDR3 bases: TGTGCCAGCAGCTTAGAGCCAGGGGGATTTAACACTGAAGCTTTCTTT. Translated, it gives CASSLEPGGFNTEAFF.

As DNA, the CDR3 is TGTGCCAGCAGTTTAAGGGTTAGACGGGGGGATAACACTGAAGCTTTCTTT. Protein: CASSLRVRRGDNTEAFF. The chain couples TRBV28 to TRBJ1-1, with D possibly TRBD1 on 5 matching bases. Germline-derived CDR1 and CDR2 are MDHEN and SYDVKM. The CDR3 sequence is 17 residues long. V was clipped by 2 bases and J by 2 bases, with 18 bases between them.

CDR3 residues: CASSFFINYEQYF. In nucleotides, the CDR3 is TGTGCCAGCAGCTTCTTTATAAACTACGAGCAGTACTTC. The rearrangement uses TRBV5-6 and TRBJ2-7; D call uncertain. The V and J ends lost 2 bases and 3 bases respectively, with 9 bases between them. Germline V gene lookup returns CDR1 SGHDT and CDR2 YYEEEE. This CDR3 region has 13 residues.

The CDR3 DNA reads as TGCGCCAGCAGCCAGGGACAGGGGGGTAACCCCCTCGGCTACACCTTC. This sequence encodes CASSQGQGGNPLGYTF. The rearrangement links TRBV4-3 to TRBJ1-2; 11 bases map to TRBD1. V was pared by 3 bases and J by 8 bases, with 11 bases of the junction left unmatched. The CDR3 extends over 16 amino acids. Germline V lookup: CDR1 LGHNA, CDR2 YSLEER.

V gene TRBV6-5 combines with J gene TRBJ2-5, with 9 nucleotides matching TRBD1. The germline CDR1 and CDR2 sequences are MNHEY and SVGAGI. V shed 0 bases and J 5 bases; nucleotides not matched to a gene: 4. The CDR3 length is 15 residues. The CDR3 coding sequence is TGTGCCAGCAGTTACTCTACAGGGGGCTGGGAGACCCAGTACTTC. The encoded protein is CASSYSTGGWETQYF.

V gene TRBV6-5 combines with J gene TRBJ1-2, with D possibly being TRBD1 (6 bases). V was pared by 8 bases and J by 2 bases, with 12 bases between. Per germline, CDR1 MNHEY and CDR2 SVGAGI. CDR3 length equals 13 residues. The DNA of the CDR3 is TGTGCCAGCGCTGCAGGACAGAACTATGGCTACACCTTC. As protein: CASAAGQNYGYTF.

The gene calls are TRBV18 and TRBJ1-1; D perhaps matches TRBD1 (5 bases). Germline V gene data show CDR1 as KGHSH and CDR2 as LQKENI. The CDR3 runs to 13 residues. Trimming stripped 3 bases from V and 5 bases from J, with 10 bases between. The DNA of the CDR3 is TGTGCCAGCTCACCGCAGTCAGGGACTGAAGCTTTCTTT. This codes for CASSPQSGTEAFF.

V gene TRBV30 combines with J gene TRBJ2-1; TRBD2 matches at 9 bases. Germline lookup yields CDR1 GTSNPN and CDR2 SVGIG (reference sequence). The length of the CDR3 is 17 residues. V trimming: 0 bases; J trimming: 8 bases; junction bases outside the gene matches: 14. CDR3 residues: CAWSVRGRGGPWDEQFF. In DNA, the CDR3 is TGTGCCTGGAGTGTACGAGGGCGGGGGGGCCCTTGGGATGAGCAGTTCTTC.

V and J are TRBV7-2 and TRBJ1-4, with D maybe TRBD1 (6 bases). The CDR3 covers 13 residues. CDR1 is SGHTA and CDR2 is FQGNSA in the germline V gene. V was pared by 5 bases and J by 10 bases, with 14 bases between. Here the CDR3 DNA reads TGTGCCAGCAGCCCAAGGGACAAAGGAAAACTGTTTTTT. This codes for CASSPRDKGKLFF. Filled out from reference TRBV7-2 and TRBJ1-4, the complete variable domain reads GAGVSQSPSNKVTEKGKDVELRCDPISGHTALYWYRQSLGQGLEFLIYFQGNSAPDKSGLPSDRFSAERTGGSVSTLTIQRTQQEDSAVYLCASSPRDKGKLFFGSGTQLSVL.

The CDR3 nucleotides are TGTGCCTGGAATTTTCAAGAGACCCAGTACTTC. Translation: CAWNFQETQYF. The chain combines TRBV30 with TRBJ2-5; no clear D gene. This CDR3 comprises 11 residues. Trimming took 4 bases from V and 2 from J, leaving 5 bases between them. CDR1 is GTSNPN, CDR2 SVGIG, per germline (reference sequence). The whole variable domain, remainder taken from reference TRBV30 and TRBJ2-5, is SQTIHQWPATLVQPVGSPLSLECTVEGTSNPNLYWYRQAAGRGLQLLFYSVGIGQISSEVPQNLSASRPQDRQFILSSKKLLLSDSGFYLCAWNFQETQYFGPGTRLLVL.

The chain has TRBV5-1 and TRBJ2-7; 9 bases agree with TRBD1. The V gene's germline CDR1 is SGHRS and CDR2 YFSETQ. V shed 3 bases and J 6 bases; nucleotides not matched to a gene: 7. This CDR3 is 14 amino acids long. The CDR3 DNA reads as TGCGCCAGCAGCTCGGGGGGACAGGGAGTCGAGCAGTACTTC. As protein: CASSSGGQGVEQYF.

This chain uses TRBV19 with TRBJ2-7, with D perhaps TRBD1 or TRBD2 (6 bases each). The CDR3 is 16 amino acids. The ends were cut back, 2 bases at V and 5 bases at J, with 19 bases in the middle. Germline V lookup: CDR1 LNHDA, CDR2 SQIVND (reference sequence). The CDR3 is CASSIPLGGGENEQYF. The CDR3, as DNA: TGTGCCAGTAGTATACCTCTAGGAGGGGGTGAAAACGAGCAGTACTTC.

The V and J genes are TRBV29-1 and TRBJ2-2; 8 bases map to TRBD1. Trimming removed 7 bases from V and 6 bases from J; junction bases left unmatched: 4. The CDR3 totals 12 residues. Germline V gene data show CDR1 as SQVTM and CDR2 as ANQGSEA. CDR3 DNA: TGCAGCGCGGCCAGGGGGCCCGGGGAGCTGTTTTTT. Encoded protein: CSAARGPGELFF.

V and J are TRBV2 and TRBJ1-3; D is perhaps TRBD1 (6 bases). Germline V gene sequence: CDR1 SNHLY, CDR2 FYNNEI. The CDR3 sequence is 11 residues long. V was pared by 3 bases and J by 14 bases, with 11 bases between. CDR3 region: CASSEETGLYF. CDR3 coding DNA: TGTGCCAGCAGTGAGGAGACAGGATTATATTTT. Looking up the rest from reference TRBV2 and TRBJ1-3 gives the full variable domain: EPEVTQTPSHQVTQMGQEVILRCVPISNHLYFYWYRQILGQKVEFLVSFYNNEISEKSEIFDDQFSVERPDGSNFTLKIRSTKLEDSAMYFCASSEETGLYFGEGSWLTVV.

V is TRBV2 and J is TRBJ1-2, with 7 bases matching TRBD1. Germline CDR1 and CDR2: SNHLY and FYNNEI. This CDR3 is built from 16 residues. The ends lost 4 bases at V and 7 bases at J; junction bases unmatched: 15. The CDR3 nucleotides are TGTGCCAGCAGTGTCAACATCCGGGGGACAGTTAGTGGCTACACCTTC. The encoded protein is CASSVNIRGTVSGYTF. Complete variable domain (other parts from reference TRBV2 and TRBJ1-2): EPEVTQTPSHQVTQMGQEVILRCVPISNHLYFYWYRQILGQKVEFLVSFYNNEISEKSEIFDDQFSVERPDGSNFTLKIRSTKLEDSAMYFCASSVNIRGTVSGYTFGSGTRLTVV.

This chain uses TRBV5-5 with TRBJ1-2; maybe TRBD1 (5 bases). The V end lost 4 bases, the J end lost 0 bases, and 19 bases lay between the germline ends. The CDR3 is 17 amino acids. The germline gives CDR1 SGHKS, CDR2 YYEKEE (reference sequence). The CDR3 coding sequence is TGTGCCAGCAGCAAGGACATTCAGCCGTGGCCTAACTATGGCTACACCTTC. Protein sequence: CASSKDIQPWPNYGYTF. The whole variable domain, filled in from reference TRBV5-5 and TRBJ1-2, reads DAGVTQSPTHLIKTRGQQVTLRCSPISGHKSVSWYQQVLGQGPQFIFQYYEKEERGRGNFPDRFSARQFPNYSSELNVNALLLGDSALYLCASSKDIQPWPNYGYTFGSGTRLTVV.